Here is one TCR beta chain with its context. The antigen is unknown. Primed by a sample-barcoded 5' primer and a J-beta primer mix, a second PCR proceeded for 7 to 11 cycles. Per sample, CDR3-containing paired-end reads numbered at least 2.5 million. MiXCR was run by TCRdb on the 5' RACE reads, yielding one entry per CDR3 protein. This sample yields 780,000 or so distinct CDR3 sequences, of which approximately 25% are seen a single time; roughly 3.5% belongs to the top ten. The V gene's germline CDR1 is MDHEN and CDR2 SYDVKM. V lost 1 base, J lost 1 base, and 3 bases stayed unmatched. This CDR3 has 16 amino acids. This specimen belongs to a study of blood T cells in healthy people across ages. Regarding the study as a whole: Versus aged donors, long-lived donors had higher diversity and more naive CD4+ cells.

These data were also filed under a second study, of T cells of mothers and their children. That report notes: Sequencing returned over 8.5 million TCR beta CDR3 reads per mother and about 3 million per child.

J is TRBJ2-5 and V is TRBV28, with TRBD1 identical over 10 bases. The receptor's source is a boy aged 5-17 years in good health. The material sequenced was blood. CDR3 bases: TGTGCCAGCAGTTTATTGGGACAGGGGTCCCAAGAGACCCAGTACTTC. Translation: CASSLLGQGSQETQYF.